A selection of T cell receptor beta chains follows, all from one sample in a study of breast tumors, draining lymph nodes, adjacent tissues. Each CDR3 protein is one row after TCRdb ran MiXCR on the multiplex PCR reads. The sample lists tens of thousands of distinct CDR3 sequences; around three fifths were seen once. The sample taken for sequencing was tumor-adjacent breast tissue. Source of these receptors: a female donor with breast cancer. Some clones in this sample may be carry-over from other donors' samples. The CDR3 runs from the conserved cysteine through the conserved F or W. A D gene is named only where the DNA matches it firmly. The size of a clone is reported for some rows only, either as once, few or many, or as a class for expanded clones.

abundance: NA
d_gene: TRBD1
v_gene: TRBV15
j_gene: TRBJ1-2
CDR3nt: TGTGCCACCAGCAGAGAAGGCAGGGGGAATGGCTACACCTTC
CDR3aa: CATSREGRGNGYTF

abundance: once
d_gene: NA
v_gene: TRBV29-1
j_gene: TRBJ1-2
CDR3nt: TGCAGCGTGAGAGGACAGCGTGGCTACACCTTC
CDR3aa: CSVRGQRGYTF

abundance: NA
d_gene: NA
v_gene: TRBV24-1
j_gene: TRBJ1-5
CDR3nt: TGTGCCACCACTTGGATCGGAGGGAATCAGCCCCAGCATTTT
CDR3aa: CATTWIGGNQPQHF

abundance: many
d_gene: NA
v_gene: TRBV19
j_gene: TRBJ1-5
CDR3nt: TGTGCCAGTAGTATAGGAGGATTTAGCAATCAGCCCCAGCATTTT
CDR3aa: CASSIGGFSNQPQHF

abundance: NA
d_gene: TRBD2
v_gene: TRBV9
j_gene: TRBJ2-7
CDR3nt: TGTGCCAGCAGCGTAGATGGCGGGAGAACGTACGAGCAGTACTTC
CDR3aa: CASSVDGGRTYEQYF

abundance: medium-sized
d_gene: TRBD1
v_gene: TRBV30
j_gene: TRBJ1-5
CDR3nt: TGTGCCTGGAGTGTACAGGGGAATCAGCCCCAGCATTTT
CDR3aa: CAWSVQGNQPQHF

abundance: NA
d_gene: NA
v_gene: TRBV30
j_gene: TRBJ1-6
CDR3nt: TGTGCCTGGAGTCGAGGTACACCCCTCCACTTT
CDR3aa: CAWSRGTPLHF

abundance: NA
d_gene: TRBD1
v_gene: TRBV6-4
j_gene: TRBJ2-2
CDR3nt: TGTGCCAGCAGTGCTGAGGGGGCAGGCACCGGGGAGCTGTTTTTT
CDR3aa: CASSAEGAGTGELFF

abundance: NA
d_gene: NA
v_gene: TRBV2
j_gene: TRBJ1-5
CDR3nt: TGTGCCAGCGGGGTAGGGGTCCGAACATATAGCGGCAATCAGCTCCAGCATTTT
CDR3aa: CASGVGVRTYSGNQLQHF

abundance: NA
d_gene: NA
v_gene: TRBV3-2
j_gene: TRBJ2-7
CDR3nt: TGTGCCAGCAGCATTACCGCAGGGTTCGAGCAGTACTTC
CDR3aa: CASSITAGFEQYF

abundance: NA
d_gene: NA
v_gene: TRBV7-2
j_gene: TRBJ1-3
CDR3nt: TGTGCCAGCAGCTTACAGGCTGGAAGCACCATATATTTT
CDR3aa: CASSLQAGSTIYF

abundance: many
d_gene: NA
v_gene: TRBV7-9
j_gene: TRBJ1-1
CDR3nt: TGTGCCAGCAGCGCTCGGGACAACATGAACACTGAAGCTTTCTTT
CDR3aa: CASSARDNMNTEAFF

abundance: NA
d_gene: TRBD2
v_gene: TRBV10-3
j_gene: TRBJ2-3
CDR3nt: TGTGCCATCAGTGAGTCAGTTAGAGGAGCGGGATCCACAGATACGCAGTATTTT
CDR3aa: CAISESVRGAGSTDTQYF

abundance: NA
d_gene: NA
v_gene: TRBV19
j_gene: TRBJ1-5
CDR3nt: TGTGCCAGTAGTATGGCGGGGCCCAATCAGCCCCAGCATTTT
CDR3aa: CASSMAGPNQPQHF

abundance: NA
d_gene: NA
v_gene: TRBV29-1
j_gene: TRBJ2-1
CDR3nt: TGCAGCGTTGAAGTTTGGGACGGCCGATACAATGAGCAGTTCTTC
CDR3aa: CSVEVWDGRYNEQFF

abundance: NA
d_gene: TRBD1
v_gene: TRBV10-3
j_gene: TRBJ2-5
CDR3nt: TGTGCCATCAGTGATGGGACAGCCCAAGAGACCCAGTACTTC
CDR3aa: CAISDGTAQETQYF

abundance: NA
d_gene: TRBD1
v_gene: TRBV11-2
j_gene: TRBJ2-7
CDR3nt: TGTGCCAGCAGCTTAGGGTGGACAGGGGGCTACGAGCAGTACTTC
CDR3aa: CASSLGWTGGYEQYF

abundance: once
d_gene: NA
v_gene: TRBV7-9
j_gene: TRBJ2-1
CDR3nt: TGTGCCAGCAGCTTAGCCCTCTGGAATGAGCAGTTCTTC
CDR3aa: CASSLALWNEQFF

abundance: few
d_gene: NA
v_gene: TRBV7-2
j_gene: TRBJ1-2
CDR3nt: TGTGCCAGCAGACCAGACAGTAGCTATGGCTACACCTTC
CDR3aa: CASRPDSSYGYTF

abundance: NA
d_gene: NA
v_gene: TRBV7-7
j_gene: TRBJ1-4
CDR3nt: TGTGCTAGCAGCCTCGGGACGGGGGATGAAAAACTGCTTTTT
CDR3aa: CASSLGTGDEKLLF

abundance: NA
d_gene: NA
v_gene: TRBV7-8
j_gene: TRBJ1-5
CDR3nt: TGTGCCAGCAGCTTAGAGGGGCAGGGCGTCTTTCAGCCCCAGCATTTT
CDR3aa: CASSLEGQGVFQPQHF

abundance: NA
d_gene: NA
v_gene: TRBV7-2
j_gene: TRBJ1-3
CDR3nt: TGTGCCAGCAGCTTAAGGGGCGGAGGCTCTGGAAACACCATATATTTT
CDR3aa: CASSLRGGGSGNTIYF

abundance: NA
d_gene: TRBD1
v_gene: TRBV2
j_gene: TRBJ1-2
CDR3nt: TGTGCCAGCAGGGGGACAGGGGGCTATGGCTACACCTTC
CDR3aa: CASRGTGGYGYTF

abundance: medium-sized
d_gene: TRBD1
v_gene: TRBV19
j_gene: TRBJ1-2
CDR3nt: TGTGCCAGTGGACAGGGATATGGCTACACCTTC
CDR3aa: CASGQGYGYTF

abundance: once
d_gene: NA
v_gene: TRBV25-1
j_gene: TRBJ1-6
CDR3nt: TGTGCCAGCAGGGATCAGGGAGGGCCAGGATCACCCCTCCACTTT
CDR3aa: CASRDQGGPGSPLHF

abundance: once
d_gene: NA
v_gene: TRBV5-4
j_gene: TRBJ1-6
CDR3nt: TGCGCCAGCAGCATAGGCAGAAATTCCTATAATTCACCCCTCCACTTT
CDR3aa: CASSIGRNSYNSPLHF

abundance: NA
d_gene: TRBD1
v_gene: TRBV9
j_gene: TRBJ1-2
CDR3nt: TGTGCCAGCAGCTCCACAGGGGCCTATGGCTACACCTTC
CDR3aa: CASSSTGAYGYTF

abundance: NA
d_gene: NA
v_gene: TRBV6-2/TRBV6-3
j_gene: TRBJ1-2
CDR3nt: TGTGCCAGCAGTGAAAGGGTAGGGCAGGACTATGGCTACACCTTC
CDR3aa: CASSERVGQDYGYTF